The following is a T cell receptor (beta chain) sequence with its context. Assay: immunoSEQ multiplex PCR; the TCRdb copy retains only in-frame clones and omits some. The sample shows 65,000 to 80,000 clones, over 85% of them seen only once. This CDR3 has 12 amino acids. Germline V gene data show CDR1 as SEHNR and CDR2 as FQNEAQ (reference sequence). V lost 11 bases to trimming and J lost 5 bases, with 15 bases between them. The data stem from a study of control samples from healthy donors and cancer patients. The TCR originated in a woman aged 55-70 years with head and neck cancer. This chain connects TRBV7-9 to TRBJ1-2; D remains unclear. The sequenced sample consisted of PBMCs. CDR3 coding DNA: TGTGCCTGTAGACATGAGGATTATGGCTACACCTTC. Its translation: CACRHEDYGYTF.